The 8 T cell receptor beta chains given below trace back to one sample, sequenced in a study of spatial heterogeneity in lung cancer (dated by TCRdb to the late 2010s). What the work shows at the level of the full study, not this receptor alone: The number of expanded intratumoral alpha and beta TCRs correlated with the tumor nonsynonymous mutation count.

The library was prepared using 5' RACE. For sequencing, a NextSeq 500 was employed. TCRdb ran its own pipeline on the public reads, namely fastp trimming at Q25 and MiXCR clone calling, and kept in-frame beta chains. Each CDR3 protein gets just one entry, which takes the most common genes and DNA from the rows behind it. This sample comprises roughly 2,000 distinct CDR3 sequences, roughly 18% of them detected only once. The ten largest clonotypes hold more than 8% of the sample. This specimen's time point label, per the study, means: sample taken at primary tumor resection. These TCRs are of unknown antigen specificity. The source was lung tumor tissue, collected at surgery. The receptors originated from a male donor with early-stage non-small cell lung cancer.

The chain recombines TRBV29-1 with TRBJ2-3; D gene ambiguous. This CDR3 has 13 amino acids. Trimming took off 4 bases at V and 0 bases at J, with 8 bases between the two ends. Germline V CDR1 and CDR2: SQVTM, ANQGSEA. The CDR3 DNA sequence: TGCAGCGTTGTGCGGCTTAGCACAGATACGCAGTATTTT. Translating gives CSVVRLSTDTQYF.

By share, this clonotype ranks as medium-sized (0.01 to 0.1%). CDR3 loop: CASSDPLQTGVWIEPDTQYF. The CDR3 nucleotides are TGTGCCAGCAGCGACCCACTACAGACAGGGGTTTGGATTGAACCAGATACGCAGTATTTT. The chain recombines TRBV6-1 with TRBJ2-3, with 8 bases lining up with TRBD1. V gave up 6 bases and J gave up 4 bases; unmatched junction bases: 24. The CDR3 consists of 20 residues. In germline, CDR1 is MNHNS, CDR2 SASEGT.

The V call is TRBV7-2, the J call TRBJ2-7, with 14 bases fitting TRBD2. The CDR3 spans 19 residues. Trimming at V came to 5 bases and at J to 0 bases, leaving 12 bases not matched to a gene. CDR1 and CDR2 from the germline V gene are SGHTA and FQGNSA. In DNA form, the CDR3 reads TGTGCCAGCAGCCCGGGACTAGCGGGGGCCGGGGGAAGCTCCTACGAGCAGTACTTC. Translation: CASSPGLAGAGGSSYEQYF.

This clonotype was seen more than once but under ten times. The chain uses TRBV20-1 and TRBJ2-3; 10 bases agree with TRBD2. CDR1 and CDR2 (germline): DFQATT, SNEGSKA (reference sequence). With V trimmed by 1 base and J by 6 bases, 1 base remained unmatched. This CDR3 comprises 13 residues. CDR3 DNA sequence: TGCAGTGCTAGAGCAGCGGGAGGGGATACGCAGTATTTT. This codes for CSARAAGGDTQYF.

There are a few counts of this clonotype. The V and J genes are TRBV11-3 and TRBJ2-2, with D possibly TRBD2 on 6 matching bases. The CDR3 extends over 14 amino acids. Germline CDR1 and CDR2: SGHNT and YENEEA. V lost 4 bases, J lost 0 bases, and 6 bases lay in between. CDR3 coding DNA: TGTGCCAGCAGCTCTAGCGCGAACACCGGGGAGCTGTTTTTT. It yields the protein CASSSSANTGELFF.

This clonotype ranks as large (0.1 to 1%). The CDR3 is CSVGQGGTDTQYF. The CDR3 DNA reads TGCAGCGTTGGCCAGGGTGGCACAGATACGCAGTATTTT. This chain joins TRBV29-1 and TRBJ2-3; a possible D gene is TRBD1 (5 bases). CDR1 and CDR2 (germline): SQVTM, ANQGSEA. The CDR3 extends over 13 amino acids. The V end was cut by 4 bases, the J end by 1 base, with 9 bases between.

This clonotype was seen at least ten times. V is TRBV5-1 and J is TRBJ2-5; D gene ambiguous. V lost 4 bases, J lost 4 bases, and 26 bases lay in between. Germline CDR1 and CDR2: SGHRS and YFSETQ. This CDR3 is built from 18 residues. CDR3 sequence: CASSALLPRQVFAETQYF. CDR3 DNA sequence: TGCGCCAGCAGCGCCCTGCTGCCCCGGCAGGTTTTCGCAGAGACCCAGTACTTC.

By share, this clonotype counts as medium-sized. The chain employs TRBV11-1 and TRBJ2-2; D is unresolved. The CDR3 is made up of 13 amino acids. Germline CDR1 and CDR2: SGHAT and FQDESV (reference sequence). Trimming stripped 5 bases from V and 8 bases from J, with 12 bases between. This CDR3 is CASSPAVYGELFF. CDR3 sequence (DNA): TGTGCCAGCAGCCCTGCTGTTTATGGGGAGCTGTTTTTT.